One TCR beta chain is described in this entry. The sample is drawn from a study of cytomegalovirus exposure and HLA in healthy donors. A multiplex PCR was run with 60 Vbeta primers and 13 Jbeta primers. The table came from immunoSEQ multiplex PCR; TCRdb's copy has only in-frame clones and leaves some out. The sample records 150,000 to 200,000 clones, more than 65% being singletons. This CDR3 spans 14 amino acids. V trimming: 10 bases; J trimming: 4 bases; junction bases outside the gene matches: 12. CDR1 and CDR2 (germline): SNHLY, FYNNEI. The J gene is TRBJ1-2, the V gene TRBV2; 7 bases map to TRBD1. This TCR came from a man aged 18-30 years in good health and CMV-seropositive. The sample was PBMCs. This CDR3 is CANDKQGSPYGYTF. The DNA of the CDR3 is TGTGCCAACGATAAACAGGGGAGTCCCTATGGCTACACCTTC.